The rows below give T cell receptor beta chains drawn from one sample of a study of blood T cells in healthy people across ages. Each CDR3 protein gets one entry after TCRdb re-called the 5' RACE reads with MiXCR. The repertoire holds more than 750,000 distinct CDR3 sequences, with about 27% as singletons. The data also belong to a second study, concerning T cells of mothers and their children.

The sample was blood. Every receptor here comes from a woman between 35 and 50 years old in good health. Each CDR3 is given with its conserved first and last residue. A D gene is named only where the DNA matches it firmly. Not every row has a clone size; where given, it reads once, few, many or a size class.

-	-	TRBV7-3	TRBJ2-1	TGTGCCAGCAGCTTACAGGCTACGATAGGGAGTGAGCAGTTCTTC	CASSLQATIGSEQFF
-	-	TRBV27	TRBJ2-3	TGTGCCAGCAGTTTAGGGGGGTGGAGTACGCGGTATTTT	CASSLGGWSTRYF
TRBD1	few	TRBV27	TRBJ1-2	TGTGCCAGCAGTAAACACGGGACAGGGGGCTATGGCTACACCTTC	CASSKHGTGGYGYTF
TRBD2	-	TRBV5-5	TRBJ2-5	TGTGCCAGCAGCTTTGCGGGGGGGCCCCAAGAGACCCAGTACTTC	CASSFAGGPQETQYF
-	many	TRBV12-3/TRBV12-4	TRBJ2-1	TGTGCCAGCGGGCATGTCTCCTCCTACAATGAGCAGTTCTTC	CASGHVSSYNEQFF
TRBD1	-	TRBV28	TRBJ1-2	TGTGCCAGCAGTTTTTTAAGGACAGGGGGCTATGGCTACACCTTC	CASSFLRTGGYGYTF
-	-	TRBV29-1	TRBJ1-1	TGCAGCGTTTCAAGACAGGTAGGCACTGAAGCTTTCTTT	CSVSRQVGTEAFF
TRBD2	few	TRBV20-1	TRBJ2-3	TGCAGTGCCTCGGGACTAGCGGGGGGGGCAGATACGCAGTATTTT	CSASGLAGGADTQYF
-	many	TRBV9	TRBJ2-5	TGTGCCAGCAGCGTAGAACAAGAGACCCAGTACTTC	CASSVEQETQYF
-	many	TRBV28	TRBJ1-6	TGTGCCAGCAGGGGTCAGGGTCTGACACCCCTCCACTTT	CASRGQGLTPLHF
TRBD2	many	TRBV7-2	TRBJ2-5	TGTGCCAGCAGCTTAGCGGGCGTAGCGGGGGCGGCGACCCAGTACTTC	CASSLAGVAGAATQYF
TRBD2	few	TRBV5-6	TRBJ2-5	TGTGCCAGCAGCACGGGACTAGCGGGGGGAGAGACCCAGTACTTC	CASSTGLAGGETQYF
-	many	TRBV15	TRBJ2-5	TGTGCCACCAGCGGGGGGGGGACAGTGGAAGAGACCCAGTACTTC	CATSGGGTVEETQYF
TRBD1	-	TRBV4-3	TRBJ2-1	TGCGCCAGCAGCCAAGAGCCTTGGGACAGCCTGTTCTTC	CASSQEPWDSLFF
-	-	TRBV13	TRBJ1-4	TGTGCCAGCAGCTTAGGAGGGACGGAAAATGAAAAACTGTTTTTT	CASSLGGTENEKLFF
TRBD2	few	TRBV20-1	TRBJ2-3	TGCAGTGCTAGGCCAACTAGCGGGGGAAGCACAGATACGCAGTATTTT	CSARPTSGGSTDTQYF
TRBD1	few	TRBV12-3/TRBV12-4	TRBJ1-5	TGTGCCAGCAGACGAACCGGGACAGGGTATAGCAATCAGCCCCAGCATTTT	CASRRTGTGYSNQPQHF
TRBD1	few	TRBV24-1	TRBJ2-7	TGTGCCACCAGTGATTCCCCGGGACAGGGGGCGGGCGAGCAGTACTTC	CATSDSPGQGAGEQYF
-	-	TRBV7-2	TRBJ1-6	TGTGCCAGCAGCTCCCGAGGGCTCACTGAGAATTCACCCCTCCACTTT	CASSSRGLTENSPLHF
-	few	TRBV10-3	TRBJ1-5	TGTGCCATCAGTGCCGGGGAGAGCAATCAGCCCCAGCATTTT	CAISAGESNQPQHF
-	-	TRBV10-2	TRBJ1-5	TGCACCAGCAGTGATGTGTCAGTGGCCCAGCCCCAGCATTTT	CTSSDVSVAQPQHF
TRBD1	-	TRBV5-5	TRBJ2-5	TGTGCCAGCAGCGCTGAGACAGGGGAGCAAGAGACCCAGTACTTC	CASSAETGEQETQYF
TRBD2	-	TRBV9	TRBJ2-3	TGTGCCAGCAGCGTAGGGATCGGGGGGGCGGCAGATACGCAGTATTTT	CASSVGIGGAADTQYF
-	-	TRBV24-1	TRBJ2-7	TGTGCCACCAGTCGGACGGGGAGCTCCTACGAGCAGTACTTC	CATSRTGSSYEQYF